The rows below give T cell receptor beta chains drawn from one sample of a study of T cell repertoires in cytomegalovirus infection. Via MiXCR, TCRdb re-called the reads, giving one row per CDR3 protein. The repertoire has about 700,000 distinct CDR3 sequences, 30% to 35% of them found once; the top ten carry over 15%. These receptors have no identified antigens. Specimen: cultured PBMCs, collected from culture after CMV antigen stimulation. These receptors all come from a human donor in good health (CMV status not recorded). Some clones in this sample may be carry-over from other donors' samples. The CDR3 runs from the conserved cysteine through the conserved F or W.

v_gene	j_gene	CDR3aa
TRBV2	TRBJ2-2	CASSDWGATTGELFF
TRBV7-2	TRBJ1-2	CASSFAPGNYGYTF
TRBV7-6	TRBJ1-6	CASSLGPPGHSPLHF
TRBV7-8	TRBJ1-5	CASSRGGMGNQPQHF
TRBV7-9	TRBJ1-1	CASSDLITGQGNTEAFF
TRBV19	TRBJ1-1	CASRIQGAMNTEAFF
TRBV20-1	TRBJ1-1	CSAREGGVTEAFF
TRBV7-9	TRBJ2-3	CASTLWRAGDTDTQYF
TRBV5-5	TRBJ2-7	CASSLDTIYEQYF
TRBV4-3	TRBJ2-3	CASSQGYEGVADTQYF
TRBV7-2	TRBJ2-2	CASSLRGLVTGELFF
TRBV7-2	TRBJ2-3	CASSRWTTLDTQYF
TRBV7-2	TRBJ1-6	CASSSQGAYNSPLHF
TRBV20-1	TRBJ1-1	CSASAGMNTEAFF
TRBV28	TRBJ2-7	CASTPRGSRKAHEQYF
TRBV10-3	TRBJ2-7	CAISVQFRDRGGYEQYF
TRBV12-3/TRBV12-4	TRBJ2-3	CASVPGQGTDTQYF
TRBV12-3/TRBV12-4	TRBJ2-2	CASRSQAVGGELFF
TRBV12-3/TRBV12-4	TRBJ1-2	CASSPLLTNYGYTF
TRBV11-1	TRBJ1-1	CASSLGHYGLNTEAFF
TRBV27	TRBJ1-2	CASAYRDSYGYTF
TRBV7-2	TRBJ2-3	CASAGGPTDTQYF
TRBV7-8	TRBJ1-3	CASSPQGYGNTIYF
TRBV7-2	TRBJ2-1	CASSLRRTSGGPSYNEQFF
TRBV30	TRBJ2-3	CAWSVGGIGTDTQYF
TRBV19	TRBJ1-1	CASSMQIDREAFF
TRBV7-2	TRBJ2-7	CASSFKRDMSYEQYF
TRBV7-8	TRBJ1-2	CASSLGGWAGIYGYTF